This T cell receptor (beta chain) was captured by sequencing in a study of CD8 T cells in ankylosing spondylitis. Broader study findings: Ankylosing spondylitis blood appeared to carry a characteristic TCR beta motif of several highly homologous variants. Previously reported in reactive arthritis synovial fluid and blood were some of the motif variants. Researchers reportedly found disease-linked clones significantly enriched in matched ankylosing spondylitis synovial fluid.

Quantitative barcoded 5'-RACE was used to prepare TCR beta libraries. One entry per CDR3 protein results from TCRdb running MiXCR on the 5' RACE reads. The data hold 250,000 to 350,000 distinct CDR3 sequences, with roughly 20% observed a single time. The sample holds many counts of this clonotype. Its antigen remains unknown. This TCR was recovered from a female donor with ankylosing spondylitis or in good health (not recorded which). Sequenced material: blood, either unsorted or a sorted T cell fraction (not recorded which).

CDR3 in DNA: TGTGCCACCAGCAGAGAGGCGGGTATCTGGGAAGAGACCCAGTACTTC. Its protein is CATSREAGIWEETQYF. J is TRBJ2-5 and V is TRBV15; D is possibly TRBD2 (5 bases). Germline assignment: CDR1 LNHNV and CDR2 YYDKDF (reference sequence). Trimming left V 0 bases short and J 3 bases short, with 14 bases between. There are 16 residues in the CDR3.